This entry lists 32 T cell receptor beta chains sequenced from one sample in a study of T-cell reconstitution after alpha-beta-depleted transplantation in children. A TCRbeta library incorporating unique molecular identifiers was prepared. One entry per CDR3 protein, called by TCRdb with MiXCR from the PCR reads. The table records approximately 500,000 distinct CDR3 sequences, 10% of them present only once. This specimen was PBMCs, taken before TCRalphabeta/CD19-depleted stem cell transplant. The receptors stem from a child under 10 years old with inherited bone marrow failure, due to receive a stem cell transplant.

The V gene is TRBV5-1, the J gene TRBJ2-7; no clear D. Germline assignment: CDR1 SGHRS and CDR2 YFSETQ. The CDR3 is 13 residues long. The ends were cut back, 0 bases at V and 2 bases at J, with 6 bases in the middle. This chain's CDR3 is CASSLDHTYEQYF. DNA for the CDR3: TGCGCCAGCAGCTTGGACCACACCTACGAGCAGTACTTC. The variable domain in full, completed from reference TRBV5-1 and TRBJ2-7, reads KAGVTQTPRYLIKTRGQQVTLSCSPISGHRSVSWYQQTPGQGLQFLFEYFSETQRNKGNFPGRFSGRQFSNSRSEMNVSTLELGDSALYLCASSLDHTYEQYFGPGTRLTVT.

This clonotype has at least ten counts. This chain connects TRBV6-4 to TRBJ2-3; a weak D match, TRBD2 (6 bases). CDR1 is MRHNA, CDR2 SNTAGT, per germline. V lost 0 bases, J lost 2 bases, and 12 bases lay in between. The CDR3 loop spans 16 amino acids. The CDR3 DNA follows: TGTGCCAGCAGTGACTCGGCCGGGAGCCACACAGATACGCAGTATTTT. It encodes CASSDSAGSHTDTQYF.

Notes on this clonotype: This may be a read error: a much more frequent sequence differs by one nucleotide. V usage is TRBV29-1 and J usage is TRBJ2-1; a weak D match, TRBD2 (5 bases). V lost 4 bases to trimming and J lost 11 bases, with 12 bases between them. The germline V gene has CDR1 SQVTM and CDR2 ANQGSEA. This CDR3 contains 11 residues. Written as DNA, the CDR3 is TGCAGCGTTGTCGGCGGGTTGAAGCAGTTCTTC. Amino acids: CSVVGGLKQFF.

This clonotype showed up just a few times. The chain carries TRBV5-1 and TRBJ2-1; 9 nucleotides match TRBD2. With 0 bases clipped from V and 9 bases from J, the junction kept 10 bases outside the gene matches. CDR1 is SGHRS, CDR2 YFSETQ, per germline. This CDR3 spans 16 amino acids. The CDR3 sequence: CASSLELAGGRGEQFF. The CDR3 DNA reads as TGCGCCAGCAGCTTGGAGTTGGCGGGAGGGCGAGGTGAGCAGTTCTTC.

At least ten counts were recorded for this clonotype. V gene TRBV6-1 combines with J gene TRBJ1-4; no clear D. The germline CDR1 and CDR2 sequences are MNHNS and SASEGT. With 5 bases removed from V and 8 bases from J, the gap between germline ends came to 12 bases. The CDR3 is 13 amino acids. In DNA form, the CDR3 reads TGTGCCAGCAGTCCCCGTCGAGCGGAAAAACTGTTTTTT. Its protein product is CASSPRRAEKLFF.

This clonotype was observed a handful of times. This chain joins TRBV9 and TRBJ2-5; no firm D call. There are 13 residues in the CDR3. V was clipped by 0 bases and J by 5 bases, with 8 bases between them. Germline V gene lookup returns CDR1 SGDLS and CDR2 YYNGEE. CDR3 DNA sequence: TGTGCCAGCAGCGTAGCACCCATTGAGACCCAGTACTTC. Translated: CASSVAPIETQYF.

The chain has TRBV29-1 and TRBJ2-3; D is undetermined. Germline V gives CDR1 SQVTM, CDR2 ANQGSEA. The CDR3 runs 14 residues. The V gene lost 0 bases and the J gene lost 6 bases, with 13 bases spanning the gap. In nucleotides, the CDR3 is TGCAGCGTTGAAGATCCCCAGTACTTGGATACGCAGTATTTT. It translates to CSVEDPQYLDTQYF.

This clonotype has ten or more counts. This chain uses TRBV5-1 with TRBJ1-2; D call uncertain. CDR3 length: 13 amino acids. The germline V gene encodes CDR1 SGHRS and CDR2 YFSETQ. V was cut by 5 bases and J by 7 bases, with 15 bases left in between. The CDR3 DNA reads as TGCGCCAGCAGGGCCGACGAGAACGGTGGCTACACCTTC. As protein: CASRADENGGYTF.

This clonotype was counted at least ten times. J is TRBJ2-7 and V is TRBV5-1; D is possibly TRBD1 (5 bases). Per the germline V gene, CDR1 is SGHRS and CDR2 is YFSETQ. CDR3 length: 15 amino acids. V was shortened by 4 bases and J by 0 bases, with 14 bases between the two germline ends. The CDR3 coding sequence is TGCGCCAGCAGCGGCCCGACAGCGAGCTCCTACGAGCAGTACTTC. Translation: CASSGPTASSYEQYF.

This clonotype occurred many times. The chain couples TRBV12-3 or TRBV12-4 to TRBJ2-1, with D hard to call. Between the trimmed V and J ends, which lost 6 bases and 10 bases, there was a span of 16 bases. The CDR3 sequence is 13 residues long. CDR3 amino acids: CASSPTSGGEQFF. The CDR3, as DNA: TGTGCCAGCAGCCCAACGTCCGGTGGGGAGCAGTTCTTC.

This clonotype was seen a few times. The V and J genes are TRBV29-1 and TRBJ2-7; D gene ambiguous. The CDR3 spans 14 residues. Per the germline V gene, CDR1 is SQVTM and CDR2 is ANQGSEA. V lost 4 bases, J lost 0 bases, and 13 bases lay in between. The CDR3 reads CSVVPALSSYEQYF. The DNA of the CDR3 is TGCAGCGTTGTCCCAGCGCTGAGCTCCTACGAGCAGTACTTC.

This clonotype has at least ten counts. The chain has TRBV18 and TRBJ2-7, with D possibly called TRBD1 or TRBD2 (5 bases each). The V end lost 3 bases, the J end lost 1 base, and 13 bases lay between the germline ends. This CDR3 contains 15 residues. Germline CDR1 and CDR2: KGHSH and LQKENI. For the CDR3, the DNA is TGTGCCAGCTCACCGCCCGGGACGCCATCCTACGAGCAGTACTTC. The encoded protein is CASSPPGTPSYEQYF.

This clonotype was seen repeatedly, ten times or more. This sequence joins TRBV24-1 and TRBJ2-5; the match to TRBD1 covers 9 bases. Germline V gives CDR1 KGHDR, CDR2 SFDVKD. V lost 9 bases, J lost 5 bases, and 6 bases stayed unmatched. CDR3 size: 13 residues. CDR3 DNA: TGTGCCACCTCCGGACAGGGGAGGGAGACCCAGTACTTC. This translates into CATSGQGRETQYF.

This clonotype was recorded a few times. V is TRBV20-1 and J is TRBJ2-5; D call uncertain. CDR1 DFQATT and CDR2 SNEGSKA come from the germline V gene (reference sequence). V was shortened by 5 bases and J by 3 bases, with 10 bases between the two germline ends. The CDR3 loop spans 12 amino acids. The CDR3: CSASLQEETQYF. CDR3 nucleotide sequence: TGCAGTGCTTCACTTCAGGAAGAGACCCAGTACTTC.

This clonotype was detected ten times or more. This chain links TRBV4-3 with TRBJ1-1; no definite D call. V was cut by 3 bases and J by 1 base, with 6 bases left in between. Per the germline V gene, CDR1 is LGHNA and CDR2 is YSLEER. This CDR3 is 13 amino acids long. The CDR3 nucleotides are TGCGCCAGCAGCCAGGGTCCGAACACTGAAGCTTTCTTT. Residues: CASSQGPNTEAFF.

A note on this clonotype: Relative to the germline gene, one junction end is altered; a read error may explain this. The chain recombines TRBV12-3 or TRBV12-4 with TRBJ2-5; no clear D gene. The CDR3 has 15 residues. The CDR3 nucleotides are TGTGTCAGCAGTTTATTACGGCGGCACGGGGAGACCCAGTACTTC. This sequence encodes CVSSLLRRHGETQYF.

This clonotype has just a few counts. The V call is TRBV20-1, the J call TRBJ2-7, with a weak D call TRBD2 (6 bases). Trimming cost V 4 bases and J 7 bases, with 17 bases left between them. Germline V gene lookup returns CDR1 DFQATT and CDR2 SNEGSKA (reference sequence). This CDR3 contains 13 residues. In DNA form, the CDR3 reads TGCAGTGCTAAACGGGAGCAATTCGTAGAGCAGTACTTC. This sequence encodes CSAKREQFVEQYF.

This chain uses TRBV11-1 with TRBJ2-1; no definite D call. The germline V gene encodes CDR1 SGHAT and CDR2 FQDESV (reference sequence). The CDR3 length is 14 residues. Trimming removed 0 bases from V and 7 bases from J, with 10 bases in between. The CDR3 DNA reads TGTGCCAGCAGCTTAGCAAATCGTGGTAATGAGCAGTTCTTC. It codes for CASSLANRGNEQFF.

DNA for the CDR3: TGTGCCAGCAGCCAGCCAGGGGGCGTATCCACCGGGGAGCTGTTTTTT. Protein sequence: CASSQPGGVSTGELFF. The V gene is TRBV4-2, the J gene TRBJ2-2, with 8 bases identical to TRBD1. This CDR3 is 16 amino acids long. Germline V gene sequence: CDR1 LGHNA, CDR2 YNFKEQ. The ends lost 3 bases at V and 4 bases at J; junction bases unmatched: 7.

This clonotype was seen at least ten times. The gene calls are TRBV4-3 and TRBJ2-5; no firm D call. The V gene's germline CDR1 is LGHNA and CDR2 YSLEER. The CDR3 length is 17 residues. Trimming removed 1 base at V and 0 bases at J, with 15 bases between. DNA of the CDR3: TGCGCCAGCAGCCAAGGAACCAACTACCGGTACCAAGAGACCCAGTACTTC. Its translation is CASSQGTNYRYQETQYF.

This chain joins TRBV7-9 and TRBJ2-6, with D unclear. The germline V gene has CDR1 SEHNR and CDR2 FQNEAQ (reference sequence). There are 14 residues in the CDR3. Trimming pared 5 bases from V and 10 bases from J, leaving 15 bases between. The CDR3 coding sequence is TGTGCCAGCAGCGCCCAAAGGCCGATAAACGTCCTGACTTTC. This encodes CASSAQRPINVLTF.

This clonotype was recorded many times. The V gene is TRBV4-3, the J gene TRBJ2-1; D unclear. The ends were cut back, 1 base at V and 0 bases at J, with 7 bases in the middle. The CDR3 spans 15 residues. The germline V gene has CDR1 LGHNA and CDR2 YSLEER. In nucleotides, the CDR3 is TGCGCCAGCAGCCAAGGTCCGAGCTCCTACAATGAGCAGTTCTTC. This encodes CASSQGPSSYNEQFF.

The table lists this clonotype with a few counts. The V call is TRBV20-1, the J call TRBJ2-1, with D maybe TRBD1 (5 bases). Germline V lookup: CDR1 DFQATT, CDR2 SNEGSKA (reference sequence). With 4 bases removed from V and 8 bases from J, the gap between germline ends came to 9 bases. This CDR3 region has 11 residues. CDR3 nucleotides: TGCAGTGCTACCCAGGGCCATGAGCAGTTCTTC. This gives the protein CSATQGHEQFF.

This clonotype was picked up many times. This chain connects TRBV7-2 to TRBJ2-1; no clear D gene. Deletions cut 8 bases from V and 0 bases from J, with 5 bases between. The CDR3 runs to 12 residues. The germline gives CDR1 SGHTA, CDR2 FQGNSA. The CDR3 is CASRSSYNEQFF. CDR3 DNA: TGTGCCAGCCGGAGCTCCTACAATGAGCAGTTCTTC.

This clonotype was recorded many times. The CDR3 spells CASSPTFPGGPRTGELFF. The CDR3 region has the DNA TGTGCCAGCAGTCCGACGTTTCCGGGAGGGCCGCGCACCGGGGAGCTGTTTTTT. The V and J genes are TRBV7-8 and TRBJ2-2; 8 nucleotides line up with TRBD2. V dropped 6 bases and J dropped 4; count of bases not matched to a gene: 16. The germline V gene encodes CDR1 SGHVS and CDR2 FQNEAQ. The CDR3 runs to 18 residues.

This clonotype was seen repeatedly, ten times or more. CDR3 sequence: CASSIDGTNEKLFF. The CDR3 DNA is TGTGCCAGCAGCATCGACGGGACAAATGAAAAACTGTTTTTT. The chain employs TRBV7-9 and TRBJ1-4; TRBD1 might be the D (6 bases). V was cut by 5 bases and J by 5 bases, with 12 bases left in between. The CDR3 has 14 amino acids. Looked up from germline, CDR1 is SEHNR and CDR2 is FQNEAQ (reference sequence). Full variable domain (missing parts from reference TRBV7-9 and TRBJ1-4): DTGVSQNPRHKITKRGQNVTFRCDPISEHNRLYWYRQTLGQGPEFLTYFQNEAQLEKSRLLSDRFSAERPKGSFSTLEIQRTEQGDSAMYLCASSIDGTNEKLFFGSGTQLSVL.

A few counts support this clonotype. The chain recombines TRBV7-6 with TRBJ2-1; 9 bases are a match to TRBD2. The CDR3 is made up of 17 amino acids. Germline CDR1 SGHVS, CDR2 FNYEAQ. V shed 7 bases and J 0 bases; nucleotides not matched to a gene: 10. Here the CDR3 DNA reads TGTGCCAGCACCATTACGACTAGCGGCCACTCCTACAATGAGCAGTTCTTC. It is translated as CASTITTSGHSYNEQFF.

Ten or more counts support this clonotype. The CDR3: CASSYLGGGSQDTQYF. CDR3 in DNA: TGTGCCAGCAGCTATCTAGGGGGAGGTTCACAAGATACGCAGTATTTT. The rearrangement links TRBV7-6 to TRBJ2-3, with D tentatively TRBD1 or TRBD2 (6 bases each). From germline, CDR1 is SGHVS and CDR2 FNYEAQ. The CDR3 extends over 16 amino acids. The germline V and J ends were trimmed by 4 bases and 5 bases, with 19 bases remaining between them.

This clonotype was recorded many times. The chain uses TRBV5-6 and TRBJ2-3, with D possibly TRBD2 on 5 matching bases. This CDR3 contains 17 residues. Germline CDR1 and CDR2: SGHDT and YYEEEE. Trimming removed 4 bases at V and 2 bases at J, with 20 bases between. Here the CDR3 DNA reads TGTGCCAGCAGCCCAGGTTGGGCGATCGGGATCACAGATACGCAGTATTTT. The encoded protein is CASSPGWAIGITDTQYF.

This clonotype was seen many times. This chain uses TRBV4-3 with TRBJ2-7; 9 bases align to TRBD1. Germline V lookup: CDR1 LGHNA, CDR2 YSLEER. The CDR3 consists of 16 residues. V lost 3 bases, J lost 6 bases, and 12 bases stayed unmatched. The CDR3 here is CASSQSVGQGKFEQYF. The CDR3 nucleotides read TGCGCCAGCAGCCAGTCTGTAGGACAGGGGAAGTTCGAGCAGTACTTC.

This clonotype was seen repeatedly, ten times or more. The chain is built from TRBV5-1 and TRBJ2-3, with 12 bases identical to TRBD2. Looked up from germline, CDR1 is SGHRS and CDR2 is YFSETQ. The J segment lost 0 bases and the V segment lost 4 bases, leaving 15 bases of the junction unmatched. This CDR3 contains 20 residues. This CDR3 reads CASSLNPPSGRDHSTDTQYF. The CDR3 nucleotides read TGCGCCAGCAGCCTAAACCCCCCTAGCGGGAGGGACCATAGCACAGATACGCAGTATTTT. Combining the CDR3 with reference TRBV5-1 and TRBJ2-3 gives the whole variable domain KAGVTQTPRYLIKTRGQQVTLSCSPISGHRSVSWYQQTPGQGLQFLFEYFSETQRNKGNFPGRFSGRQFSNSRSEMNVSTLELGDSALYLCASSLNPPSGRDHSTDTQYFGPGTRLTVL.

In its sample, this clonotype was seen many times. The chain recombines TRBV20-1 with TRBJ1-5; 8 bases are a match to TRBD1. CDR1 and CDR2 from the germline V gene are DFQATT and SNEGSKA (reference sequence). The trim removed 4 bases at V and 7 bases at J, leaving 3 bases unmatched. The CDR3 contains 12 residues. The CDR3 reads CSATGGRQPQHF. The CDR3 nucleotides read TGCAGTGCTACAGGGGGCCGGCAGCCCCAGCATTTT.